The clone carrying this TCR beta chain was detected only once. The sample comes from a study of control samples from healthy donors and cancer patients. Sequencing used immunoSEQ multiplex PCR; TCRdb keeps in-frame clones, though not all of them. The data show around 150,000 clones, roughly 89% seen once. Specimen: blood. This clonotype was sampled from a man aged 25 to 45 in good health.

The CDR3 spells CASSRAGTGSGEQFF. The CDR3 region has the DNA TGTGCCAGCAGTCGAGCCGGGACAGGGTCTGGTGAGCAGTTCTTC. This chain joins TRBV7-3 and TRBJ2-1; TRBD1 agrees at 9 bases. The germline V gene encodes CDR1 SGHTA and CDR2 FQGTGA. CDR3 length equals 15 residues. V was pared by 6 bases and J by 9 bases, with 12 bases of the junction left unmatched.